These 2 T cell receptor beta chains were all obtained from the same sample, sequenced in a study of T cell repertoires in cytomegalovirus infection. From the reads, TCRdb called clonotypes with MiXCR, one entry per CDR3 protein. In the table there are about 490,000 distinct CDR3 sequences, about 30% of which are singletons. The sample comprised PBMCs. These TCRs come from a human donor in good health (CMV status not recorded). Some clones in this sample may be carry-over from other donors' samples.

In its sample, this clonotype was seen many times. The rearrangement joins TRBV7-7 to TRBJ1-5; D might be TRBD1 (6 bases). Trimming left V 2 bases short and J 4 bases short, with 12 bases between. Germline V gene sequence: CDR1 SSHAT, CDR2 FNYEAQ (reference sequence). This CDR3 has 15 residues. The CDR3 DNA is TGTGCCAGCAGCTTAAGCAGGGGCGGGAATCAGCCCCAGCATTTT. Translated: CASSLSRGGNQPQHF.

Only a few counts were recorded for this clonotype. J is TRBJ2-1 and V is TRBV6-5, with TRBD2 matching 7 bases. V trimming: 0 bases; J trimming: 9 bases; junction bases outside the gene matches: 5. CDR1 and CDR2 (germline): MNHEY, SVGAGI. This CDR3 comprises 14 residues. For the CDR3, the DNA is TGTGCCAGCAGTTACTCGAGCCAGCGGGGTGAGCAGTTCTTC. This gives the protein CASSYSSQRGEQFF.